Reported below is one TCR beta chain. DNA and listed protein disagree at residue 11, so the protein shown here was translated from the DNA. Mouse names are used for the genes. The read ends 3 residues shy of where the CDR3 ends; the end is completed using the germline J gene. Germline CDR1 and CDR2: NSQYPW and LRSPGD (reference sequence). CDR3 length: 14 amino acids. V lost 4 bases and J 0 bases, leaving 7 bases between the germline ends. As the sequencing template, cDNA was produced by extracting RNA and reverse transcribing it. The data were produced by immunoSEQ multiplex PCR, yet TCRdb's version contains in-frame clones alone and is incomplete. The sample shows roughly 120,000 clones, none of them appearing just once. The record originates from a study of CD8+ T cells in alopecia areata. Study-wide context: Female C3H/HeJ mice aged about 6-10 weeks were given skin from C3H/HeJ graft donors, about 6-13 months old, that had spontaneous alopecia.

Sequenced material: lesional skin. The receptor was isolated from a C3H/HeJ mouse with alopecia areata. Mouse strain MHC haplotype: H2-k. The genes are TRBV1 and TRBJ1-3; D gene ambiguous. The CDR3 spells CTCSEIHSGNTLYF. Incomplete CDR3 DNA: TGCACCTGCAGTGAAATCCATTCTGGAAATACG.